This T cell receptor beta chain was observed in a study of T-cell memory formation after mild COVID-19. Study-wide context: Among the donors, TCR clusters were largely specific to each donor.

Using its own MiXCR run on the 5' RACE reads, TCRdb lists one record per CDR3 protein. The data contain about 560,000 distinct CDR3 sequences, less than 25% of them seen just once; the ten biggest clones take up roughly 8.3%. The study, taken as a whole, reports: Pre-infection memory harbored some responding clones, suggesting cross-reactive memory joined. Contracting clones localized mainly to CM and EM when CD4+ and mainly to EMRA when CD8+.

A total of 14 residues make up the CDR3, ends included. Germline V gene sequence: CDR1 SGHDT, CDR2 YYEEEE. This clonotype was observed a few times. Its antigen is unidentified. No DNA is shown, since the ends of the CDR3 on it are uncertain; the CDR3 is the one TCRdb lists. The rearrangement joins TRBV5-6 to TRBJ1-2. This receptor was obtained from an adult woman who had mild COVID-19 (a few samples of this study predate the infection). Cell type and time point are not known. The material sequenced was PBMCs or a T cell subset sorted from them (not recorded which). The chain's CDR3 is CASILGGGSYGYTF.